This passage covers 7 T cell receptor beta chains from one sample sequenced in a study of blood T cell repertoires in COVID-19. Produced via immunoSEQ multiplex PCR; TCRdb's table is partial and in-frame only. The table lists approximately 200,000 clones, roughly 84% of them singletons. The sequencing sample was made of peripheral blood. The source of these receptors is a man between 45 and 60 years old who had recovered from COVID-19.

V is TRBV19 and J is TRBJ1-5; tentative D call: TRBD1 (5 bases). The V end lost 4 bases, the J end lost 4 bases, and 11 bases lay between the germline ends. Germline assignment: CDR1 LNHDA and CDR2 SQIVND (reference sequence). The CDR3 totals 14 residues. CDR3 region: CASSTGRVNQPQHF. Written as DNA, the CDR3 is TGTGCCAGTAGTACGGGCAGGGTGAATCAGCCCCAGCATTTT.

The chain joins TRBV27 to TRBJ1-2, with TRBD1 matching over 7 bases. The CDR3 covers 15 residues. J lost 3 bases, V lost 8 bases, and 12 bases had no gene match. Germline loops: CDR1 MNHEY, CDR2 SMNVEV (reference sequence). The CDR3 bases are TGTGCCAGCGGCAGGGGGTTTGGTTTAGACTATGGCTACACCTTC. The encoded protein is CASGRGFGLDYGYTF.

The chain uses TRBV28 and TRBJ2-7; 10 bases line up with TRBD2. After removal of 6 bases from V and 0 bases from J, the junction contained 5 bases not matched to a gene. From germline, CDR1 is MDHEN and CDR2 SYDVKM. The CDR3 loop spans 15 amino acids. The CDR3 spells CASSLAGAPSYEQYF. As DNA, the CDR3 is TGTGCCAGCAGCCTAGCGGGGGCTCCCTCCTACGAGCAGTACTTC.

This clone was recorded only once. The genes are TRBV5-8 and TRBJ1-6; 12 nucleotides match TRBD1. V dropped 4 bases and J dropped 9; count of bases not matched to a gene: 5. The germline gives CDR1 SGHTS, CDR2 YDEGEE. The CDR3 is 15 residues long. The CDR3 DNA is TGTGCCAGCAGCCGTGGGACAGGGGGCGGTTCACCCCTCCACTTT. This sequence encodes CASSRGTGGGSPLHF. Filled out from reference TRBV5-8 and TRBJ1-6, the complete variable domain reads EAGVTQSPTHLIKTRGQQATLRCSPISGHTSVYWYQQALGLGLQFLLWYDEGEERNRGNFPPRFSGRQFPNYSSELNVNALELEDSALYLCASSRGTGGGSPLHFGNGTRLTVT.

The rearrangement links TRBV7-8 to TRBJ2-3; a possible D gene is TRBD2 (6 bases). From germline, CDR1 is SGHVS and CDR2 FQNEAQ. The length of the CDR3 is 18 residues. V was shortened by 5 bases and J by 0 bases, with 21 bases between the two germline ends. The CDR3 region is CASSDSQISGSSTDTQYF. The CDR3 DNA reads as TGTGCCAGCAGCGATAGCCAAATTAGCGGATCTAGCACAGATACGCAGTATTTT.

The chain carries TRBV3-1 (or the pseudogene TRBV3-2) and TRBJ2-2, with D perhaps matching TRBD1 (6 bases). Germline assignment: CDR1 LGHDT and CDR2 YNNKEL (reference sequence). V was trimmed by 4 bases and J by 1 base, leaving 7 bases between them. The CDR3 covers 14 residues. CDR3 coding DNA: TGTGCCAGCAGCCTCAGGGGGAACACCGGGGAGCTGTTTTTT. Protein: CASSLRGNTGELFF.

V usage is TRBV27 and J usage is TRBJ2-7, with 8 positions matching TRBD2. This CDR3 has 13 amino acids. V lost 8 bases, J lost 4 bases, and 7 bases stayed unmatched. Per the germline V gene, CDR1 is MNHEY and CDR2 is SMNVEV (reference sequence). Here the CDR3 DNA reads TGTGCCAGCGGCCCAGCGGGAGAGTACGAGCAGTACTTC. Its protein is CASGPAGEYEQYF.